The 2 T cell receptor beta chains below all came from one sample that was sequenced in a study of T cells after yellow fever vaccination (dated by TCRdb to the late 2010s). The library relied on 5' RACE. The instrument was an Illumina NovaSeq 6000. The public reads were reprocessed in TCRdb via fastp at Q25 and MiXCR, keeping in-frame beta chains. Rows merge per CDR3 protein into single entries with the most common DNA and genes. Recorded for this sample are some 290,000 distinct CDR3 sequences; roughly 10% of them occurred a single time. The biggest ten clones account for 3% to 3.5% of the sample. Sample treatment or condition, as interpreted from the label and publication: live attenuated yellow fever vaccine strain. The sequencing used CD4+ T cells sorted from PBMCs, collected 45 days after the yellow fever booster vaccination. The receptors derive from a man aged 18 to 35 who received the YFV17D yellow fever vaccine.

This clonotype was found many times. This chain connects TRBV7-3 to TRBJ1-1; D unclear. The V gene lost 2 bases and the J gene lost 0 bases, with 10 bases spanning the gap. In germline, CDR1 is SGHTA, CDR2 FQGTGA. The CDR3 contains 15 residues. The CDR3 sequence: CASSLGPVMNTEAFF. CDR3 nucleotide sequence: TGTGCCAGCAGCTTAGGTCCGGTTATGAACACTGAAGCTTTCTTT.

V is TRBV5-1 and J is TRBJ2-7, with 12 bases identical to TRBD2. The trim removed 4 bases at V and 5 bases at J, leaving 16 bases unmatched. Germline-derived CDR1 and CDR2 are SGHRS and YFSETQ. The CDR3 consists of 18 residues. As DNA, the CDR3 is TGCGCCAGCAGCATTACTTCTAGCGGGGGGGCCGGTATCAACGAGCAGTACTTC. Its translation is CASSITSSGGAGINEQYF.